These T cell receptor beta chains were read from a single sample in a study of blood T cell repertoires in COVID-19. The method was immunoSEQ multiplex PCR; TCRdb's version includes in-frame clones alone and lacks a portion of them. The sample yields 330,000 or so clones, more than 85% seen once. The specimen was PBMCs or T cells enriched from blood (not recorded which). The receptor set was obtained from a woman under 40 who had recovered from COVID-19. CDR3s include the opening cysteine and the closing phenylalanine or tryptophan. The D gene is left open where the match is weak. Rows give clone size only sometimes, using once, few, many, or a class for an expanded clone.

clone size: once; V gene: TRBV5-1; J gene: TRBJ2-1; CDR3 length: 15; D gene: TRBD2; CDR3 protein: CASTTSGGSYNEQFF; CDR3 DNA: TGCGCCAGCACGACTAGCGGAGGCTCCTACAATGAGCAGTTCTTC
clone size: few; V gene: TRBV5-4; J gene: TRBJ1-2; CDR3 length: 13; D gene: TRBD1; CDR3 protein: CASSDRENYGYTF; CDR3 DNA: TGTGCCAGCAGCGACAGGGAAAACTATGGCTACACCTTC
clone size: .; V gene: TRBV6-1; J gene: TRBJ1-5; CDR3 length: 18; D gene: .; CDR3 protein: CASSEQDIFLFWNQPQHF; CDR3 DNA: TGTGCCAGCAGTGAACAGGACATTTTTCTTTTTTGGAATCAGCCCCAGCATTTT
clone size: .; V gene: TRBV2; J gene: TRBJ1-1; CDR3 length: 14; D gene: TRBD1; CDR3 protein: CASSKTTGGTEAFF; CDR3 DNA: TGTGCCAGCAGCAAGACGACAGGGGGCACTGAAGCTTTCTTT
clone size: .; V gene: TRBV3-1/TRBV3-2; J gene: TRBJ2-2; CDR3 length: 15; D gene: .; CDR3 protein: CASSRRGANTGELFF; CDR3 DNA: TGTGCCAGCAGTCGCAGGGGGGCGAACACCGGGGAGCTGTTTTTT
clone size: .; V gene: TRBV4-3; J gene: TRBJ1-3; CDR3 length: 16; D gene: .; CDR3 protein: CASSQVRTATGNTIYF; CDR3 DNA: TGCGCCAGCAGCCAAGTCCGGACAGCTACAGGAAACACCATATATTTT
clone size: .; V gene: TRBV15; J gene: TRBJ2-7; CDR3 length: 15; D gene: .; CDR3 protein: CATSRGVGGEDEQYF; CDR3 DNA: TGTGCCACCAGCAGAGGTGTAGGGGGGGAGGACGAGCAGTACTTC
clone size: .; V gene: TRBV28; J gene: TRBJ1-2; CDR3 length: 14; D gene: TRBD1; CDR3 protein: CASSLDRVAYGYTF; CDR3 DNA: TGTGCCAGCAGCCTTGACAGGGTCGCCTATGGCTACACCTTC
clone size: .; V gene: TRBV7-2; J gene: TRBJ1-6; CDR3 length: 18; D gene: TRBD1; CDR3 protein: CASSLARQTGRQNSPLHF; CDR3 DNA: TGTGCCAGCAGCTTAGCCCGACAGACAGGGAGACAGAATTCACCCCTCCACTTT
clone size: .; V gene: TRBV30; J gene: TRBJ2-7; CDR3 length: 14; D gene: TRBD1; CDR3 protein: CAWSPGTDSYEQYF; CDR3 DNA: TGTGCCTGGAGTCCCGGGACAGATTCCTACGAGCAGTACTTC
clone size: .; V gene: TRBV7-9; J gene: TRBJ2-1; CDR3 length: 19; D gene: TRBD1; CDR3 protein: CASSPKTRGQRSSYNEQFF; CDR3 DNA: TGTGCCAGCAGCCCAAAAACCCGGGGACAGCGAAGCTCCTACAATGAGCAGTTCTTC
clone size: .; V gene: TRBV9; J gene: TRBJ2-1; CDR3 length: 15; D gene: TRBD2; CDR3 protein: CASSVVTGGPDEQFF; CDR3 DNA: TGTGCCAGCAGCGTAGTAACGGGGGGGCCAGATGAGCAGTTCTTC
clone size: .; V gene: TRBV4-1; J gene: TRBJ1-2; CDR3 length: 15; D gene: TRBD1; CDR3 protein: CASSRRDREWGGYTF; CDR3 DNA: TGCGCCAGCAGCCGCCGGGACAGGGAGTGGGGTGGCTACACCTTC
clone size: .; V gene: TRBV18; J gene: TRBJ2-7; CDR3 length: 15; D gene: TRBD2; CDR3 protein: CASSPEAGVRYEQYF; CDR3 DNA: TGTGCCAGCTCACCAGAAGCGGGAGTGAGGTACGAGCAGTACTTC
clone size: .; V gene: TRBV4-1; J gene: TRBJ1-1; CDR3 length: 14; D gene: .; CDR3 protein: CASSQGSGRAEAFF; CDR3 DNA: TGCGCCAGCAGCCAAGGGTCTGGGAGAGCTGAAGCTTTCTTT
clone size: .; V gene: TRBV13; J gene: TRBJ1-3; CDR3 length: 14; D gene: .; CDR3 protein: CASSFRRAGNTIYF; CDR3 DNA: TGTGCCAGCAGCTTCCGCAGGGCCGGAAACACCATATATTTT
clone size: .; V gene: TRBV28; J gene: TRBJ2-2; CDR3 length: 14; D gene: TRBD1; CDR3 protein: CASSPRQGAGELFF; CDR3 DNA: TGTGCCAGCAGTCCGAGACAGGGGGCCGGGGAGCTGTTTTTT
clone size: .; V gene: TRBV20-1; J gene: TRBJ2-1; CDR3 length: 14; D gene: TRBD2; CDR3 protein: CSASWSSGGIAQFF; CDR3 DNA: TGCAGTGCTAGTTGGTCTAGCGGGGGAATAGCGCAGTTCTTC
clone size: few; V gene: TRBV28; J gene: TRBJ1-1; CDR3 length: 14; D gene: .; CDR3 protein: CASTLDDLNTEAFF; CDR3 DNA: TGTGCCAGCACCTTGGATGACTTGAACACTGAAGCTTTCTTT
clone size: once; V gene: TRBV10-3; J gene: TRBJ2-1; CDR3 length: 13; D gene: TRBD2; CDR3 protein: CAISIAGGNEQFF; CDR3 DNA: TGTGCCATCAGTATAGCGGGAGGCAATGAGCAGTTCTTC
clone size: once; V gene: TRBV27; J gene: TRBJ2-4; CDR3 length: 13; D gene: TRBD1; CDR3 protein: CASSFRQGNIQYF; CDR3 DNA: TGTGCCAGCAGTTTTCGACAGGGAAACATTCAGTACTTC
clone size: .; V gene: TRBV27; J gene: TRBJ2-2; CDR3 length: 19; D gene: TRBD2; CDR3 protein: CASSSNVGLSSGRVGELFF; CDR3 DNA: TGTGCCAGCAGTTCTAACGTCGGGTTGTCTAGCGGGAGGGTCGGGGAGCTGTTTTTT
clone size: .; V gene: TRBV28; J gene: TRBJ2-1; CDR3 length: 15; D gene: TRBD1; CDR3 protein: CASSLGGQTYNEQFF; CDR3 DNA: TGTGCCAGCAGTTTAGGGGGACAGACATACAATGAGCAGTTCTTC
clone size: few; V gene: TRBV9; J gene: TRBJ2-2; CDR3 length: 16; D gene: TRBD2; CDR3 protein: CASSGSGGAPIGELFF; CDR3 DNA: TGTGCCAGCAGCGGTAGCGGGGGGGCCCCTATTGGGGAGCTGTTTTTT
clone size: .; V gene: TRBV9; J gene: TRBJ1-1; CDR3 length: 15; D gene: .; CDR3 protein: CASSVFDGGGTEAFF; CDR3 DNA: TGTGCCAGCAGCGTATTCGACGGAGGAGGGACTGAAGCTTTCTTT
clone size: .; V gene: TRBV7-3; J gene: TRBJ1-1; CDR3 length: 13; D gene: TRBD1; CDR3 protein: CASSLTPGTAAFF; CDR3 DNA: TGTGCCAGCAGCTTAACCCCTGGGACAGCAGCTTTCTTT
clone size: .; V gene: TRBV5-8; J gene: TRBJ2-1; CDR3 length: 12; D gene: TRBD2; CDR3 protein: CAAPKLAGEQFF; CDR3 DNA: TGTGCCGCACCGAAATTAGCGGGTGAGCAGTTCTTC
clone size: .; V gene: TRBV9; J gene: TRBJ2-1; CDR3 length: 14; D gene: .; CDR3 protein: CASSVAGAYNEQFF; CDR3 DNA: TGTGCCAGCAGCGTAGCGGGAGCCTACAATGAGCAGTTCTTC
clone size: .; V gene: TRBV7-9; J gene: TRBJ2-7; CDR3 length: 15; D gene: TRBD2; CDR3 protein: CASSAPGLAGYEQYF; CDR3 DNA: TGTGCCAGCAGCGCGCCGGGACTAGCGGGCTACGAGCAGTACTTC
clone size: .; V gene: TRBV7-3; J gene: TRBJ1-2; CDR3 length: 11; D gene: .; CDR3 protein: CASKGPDGYTF; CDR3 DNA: TGTGCCAGCAAGGGGCCGGACGGCTACACCTTC
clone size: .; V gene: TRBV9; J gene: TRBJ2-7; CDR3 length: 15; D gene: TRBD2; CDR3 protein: CASSVGSGGSDEQYF; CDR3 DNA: TGTGCCAGCAGCGTAGGGAGCGGGGGGTCAGACGAGCAGTACTTC
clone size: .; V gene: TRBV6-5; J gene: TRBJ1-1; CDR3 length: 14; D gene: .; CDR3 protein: CASSYFFMNTEAFF; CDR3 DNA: TGTGCCAGCAGTTACTTTTTCATGAACACTGAAGCTTTCTTT
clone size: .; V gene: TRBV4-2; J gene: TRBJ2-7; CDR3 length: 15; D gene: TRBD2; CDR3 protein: CASSQQREGVHEQYF; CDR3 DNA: TGTGCCAGCAGCCAACAGAGGGAGGGAGTCCACGAGCAGTACTTC
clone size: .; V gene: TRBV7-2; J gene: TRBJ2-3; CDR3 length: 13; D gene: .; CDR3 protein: CASSLGGGNTQYF; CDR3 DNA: TGTGCCAGCAGCTTAGGGGGGGGCAATACGCAGTATTTT
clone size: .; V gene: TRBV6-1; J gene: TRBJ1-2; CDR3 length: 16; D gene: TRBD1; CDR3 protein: CASREDRGNPNYGYTF; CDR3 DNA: TGTGCCAGCAGGGAAGACAGGGGCAATCCCAACTATGGCTACACCTTC
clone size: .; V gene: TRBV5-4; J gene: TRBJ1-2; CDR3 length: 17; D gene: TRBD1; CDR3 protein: CASSTGTGGAQRYGYTF; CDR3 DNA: TGTGCCAGCTCAACCGGGACAGGGGGGGCTCAGAGGTATGGCTACACCTTC
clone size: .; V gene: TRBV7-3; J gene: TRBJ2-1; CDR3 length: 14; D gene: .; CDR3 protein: CASSLTQPRSEQFF; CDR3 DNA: TGTGCCAGCAGCTTAACCCAACCGAGGAGTGAGCAGTTCTTC
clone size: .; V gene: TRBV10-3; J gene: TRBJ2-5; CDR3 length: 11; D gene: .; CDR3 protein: CAISERETQYF; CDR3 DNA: TGTGCCATCAGTGAACGGGAGACCCAGTACTTC
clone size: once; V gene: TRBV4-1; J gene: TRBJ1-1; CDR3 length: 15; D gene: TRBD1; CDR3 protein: CASSRRTGDYTEAFF; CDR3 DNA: TGCGCCAGCAGCCGTCGGACAGGGGATTACACTGAAGCTTTCTTT
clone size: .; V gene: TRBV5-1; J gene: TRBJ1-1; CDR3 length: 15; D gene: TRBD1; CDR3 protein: CASSTSGQPGSEAFF; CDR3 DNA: TGCGCCAGCTCCACCTCGGGACAGCCCGGTTCTGAAGCTTTCTTT
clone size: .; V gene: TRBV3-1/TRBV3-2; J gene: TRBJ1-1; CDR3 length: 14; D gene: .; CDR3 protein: CASSPSDRGTEAFF; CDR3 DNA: TGTGCCAGCAGCCCCTCGGACCGGGGCACTGAAGCTTTCTTT
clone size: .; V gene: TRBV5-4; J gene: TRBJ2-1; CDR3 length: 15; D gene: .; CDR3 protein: CASSLTGRGYNEQFF; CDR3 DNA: TGTGCCAGCAGCTTGACAGGGAGGGGGTACAATGAGCAGTTCTTC
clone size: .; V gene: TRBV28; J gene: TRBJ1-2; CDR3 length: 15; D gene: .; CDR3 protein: CASSSPGKGVYGYTF; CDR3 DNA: TGTGCCAGCAGTTCGCCCGGGAAGGGGGTATATGGCTACACCTTC
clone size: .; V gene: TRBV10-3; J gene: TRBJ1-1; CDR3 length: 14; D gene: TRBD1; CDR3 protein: CAIKPGQGIGEAFF; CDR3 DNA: TGTGCCATCAAACCGGGACAGGGGATTGGTGAAGCTTTCTTT
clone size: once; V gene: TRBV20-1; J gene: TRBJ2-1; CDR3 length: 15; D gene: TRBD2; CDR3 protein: CSASGGRAQMDEQFF; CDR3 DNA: TGCAGTGCTAGTGGCGGGAGGGCCCAAATGGATGAGCAGTTCTTC
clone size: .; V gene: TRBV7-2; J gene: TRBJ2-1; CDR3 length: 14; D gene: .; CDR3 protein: CASSYRLRYNEQFF; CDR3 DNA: TGTGCCAGCAGCTACCGACTGCGATACAATGAGCAGTTCTTC